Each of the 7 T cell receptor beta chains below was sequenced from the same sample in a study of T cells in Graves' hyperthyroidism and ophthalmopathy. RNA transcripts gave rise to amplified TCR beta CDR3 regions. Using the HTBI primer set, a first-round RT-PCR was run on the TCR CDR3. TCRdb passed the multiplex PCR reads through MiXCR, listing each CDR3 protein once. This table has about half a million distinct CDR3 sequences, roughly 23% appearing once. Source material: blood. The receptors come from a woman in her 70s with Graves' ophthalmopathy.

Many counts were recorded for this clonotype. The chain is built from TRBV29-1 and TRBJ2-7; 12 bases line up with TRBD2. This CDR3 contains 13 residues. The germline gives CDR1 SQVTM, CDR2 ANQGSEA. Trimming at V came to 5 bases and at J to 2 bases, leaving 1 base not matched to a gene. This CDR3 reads CSVRTSGAYEQYF. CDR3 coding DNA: TGCAGCGTTCGGACTAGCGGGGCCTACGAGCAGTACTTC.

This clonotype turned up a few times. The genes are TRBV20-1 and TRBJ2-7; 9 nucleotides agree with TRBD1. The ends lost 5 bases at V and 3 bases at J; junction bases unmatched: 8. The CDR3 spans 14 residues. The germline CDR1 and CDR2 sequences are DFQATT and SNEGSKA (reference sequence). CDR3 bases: TGCAGTGCTCCGTTTGGACAGGGGCGCTACGAGCAGTACTTC. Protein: CSAPFGQGRYEQYF.

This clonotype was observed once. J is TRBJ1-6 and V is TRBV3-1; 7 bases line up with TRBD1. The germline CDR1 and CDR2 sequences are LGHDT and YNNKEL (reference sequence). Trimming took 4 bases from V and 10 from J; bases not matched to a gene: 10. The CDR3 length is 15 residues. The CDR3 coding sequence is TGTGCCAGCAGCCTAGCGACAGGGCTTCGATCACCCCTCCACTTT. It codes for CASSLATGLRSPLHF.

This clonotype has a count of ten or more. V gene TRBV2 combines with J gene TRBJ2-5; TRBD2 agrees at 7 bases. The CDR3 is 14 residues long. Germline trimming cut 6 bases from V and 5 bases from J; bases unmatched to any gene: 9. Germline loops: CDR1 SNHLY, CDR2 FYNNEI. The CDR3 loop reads CASSQSGTGETQYF. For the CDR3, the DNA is TGTGCCAGCAGCCAGAGCGGGACCGGCGAGACCCAGTACTTC.

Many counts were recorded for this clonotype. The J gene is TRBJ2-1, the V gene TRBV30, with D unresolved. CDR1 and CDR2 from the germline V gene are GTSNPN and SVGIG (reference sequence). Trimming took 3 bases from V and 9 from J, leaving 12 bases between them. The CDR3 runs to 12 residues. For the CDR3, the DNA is TGTGCCTGGAGCTGGGCCTCCCTTGAGCAGTTCTTC. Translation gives CAWSWASLEQFF.

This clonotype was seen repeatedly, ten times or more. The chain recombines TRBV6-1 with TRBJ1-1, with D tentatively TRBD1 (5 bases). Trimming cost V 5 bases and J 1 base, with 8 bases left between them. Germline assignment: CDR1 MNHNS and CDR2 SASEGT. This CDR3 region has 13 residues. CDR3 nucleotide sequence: TGTGCCAGCAGTTATGGACAGAACACTGAAGCTTTCTTT. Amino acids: CASSYGQNTEAFF.

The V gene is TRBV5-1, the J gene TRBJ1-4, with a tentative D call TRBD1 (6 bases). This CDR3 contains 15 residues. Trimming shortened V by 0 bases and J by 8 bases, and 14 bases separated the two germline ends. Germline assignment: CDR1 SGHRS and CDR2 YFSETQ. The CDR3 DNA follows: TGCGCCAGCAGCTTGGTCAGCGGGGGCAGGGAAAAACTGTTTTTT. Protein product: CASSLVSGGREKLFF.